Following are 5 T cell receptor beta chains from one sample sequenced in a study of blood T cell repertoires in COVID-19. Produced via immunoSEQ multiplex PCR; TCRdb's table is partial and in-frame only. The sample has more than 45,000 clones, around 78% seen once. Sequences were obtained from peripheral blood. All receptors derive from a human donor in a cohort sampled during active COVID-19.

CDR3 coding DNA: TGTGCCTGGACACAGGGTCCCTCTGGAAACACCATATATTTT. This codes for CAWTQGPSGNTIYF. The chain combines TRBV30 with TRBJ1-3, with D maybe TRBD1 (6 bases). Germline V gene sequence: CDR1 GTSNPN, CDR2 SVGIG (reference sequence). V was clipped by 4 bases and J by 0 bases, with 10 bases between them. This CDR3 is 14 amino acids long.

This rearrangement joins TRBV10-3 to TRBJ2-7; D call uncertain. The germline CDR1 and CDR2 sequences are ENHRY and SYGVKD. The CDR3 runs to 14 residues. V was clipped by 1 base and J by 7 bases, with 14 bases between them. The DNA of the CDR3 is TGTGCCATCAGTGAGTACGTAGGAGATCGAGAGCAGTACTTC. It specifies CAISEYVGDREQYF.

The count of this clone is one. The chain employs TRBV7-2 and TRBJ2-7; 8 bases match TRBD1. V lost 2 bases, J lost 1 base, and 4 bases stayed unmatched. The CDR3 has 15 amino acids. CDR1 SGHTA and CDR2 FQGNSA come from the germline V gene. Written as DNA, the CDR3 is TGTGCCAGCAGCTTATGGACAGGGAAGTCCTACGAGCAGTACTTC. Protein product: CASSLWTGKSYEQYF.

The CDR3 nucleotides read TGTGCCAGCAGCTCCAGGGGGCAGGGGGCATTGGACACTGAAGCTTTCTTT. Encoded protein: CASSSRGQGALDTEAFF. The chain recombines TRBV7-9 with TRBJ1-1; TRBD1 agrees at 8 bases. Per germline, CDR1 SEHNR and CDR2 FQNEAQ (reference sequence). The CDR3 is 17 amino acids. V was clipped by 4 bases and J by 3 bases; unmatched bases: 13.

The chain couples TRBV7-9 to TRBJ2-7; 9 bases map to TRBD1. The CDR3 consists of 14 residues. Germline V lookup: CDR1 SEHNR, CDR2 FQNEAQ (reference sequence). Germline trimming cut 5 bases from V and 5 bases from J; bases unmatched to any gene: 7. CDR3 protein: CASSHRDRAHEQYF. CDR3 in DNA: TGTGCCAGCAGCCACCGGGACAGGGCCCACGAGCAGTACTTC.